This TCR beta chain was found in a study of cytomegalovirus exposure and HLA in healthy donors listed by TCRdb under 2017. A note on the overall study: According to an earlier analysis of a few hundred of the donors, some 180 million T cells yielded 100 million or so unique TCR beta sequences and 276 Gb of sequence data. Donor age, sex, ethnicity and CMV serostatus were compiled alongside the repertoire data. A later analysis re-examined previously published TCR beta repertoires from several hundred donors and added high-resolution HLA genotyping to investigate patterns of TCR occurrence. To predict cytomegalovirus infection status, the study combined high-throughput TCR immunosequencing, statistical association of individual TCRs with disease status, and machine learning. Every discovery cohort repertoire had been produced on one sequencing platform. Because of strong linkage in the cohort, roughly 5 DR-DQ haplotypes were treated as single units for association and clustering. The study was designed to test whether signatures of past pathogen exposure could be identified by cataloging public T cell receptors. In an earlier analysis of a few hundred of the donors, high-throughput TCR beta sequencing was used to judge whether each TCR beta V gene segment behaved as functional or pseudogenic. Approximately 300 gigabases of sequencing data and approximately 93 million unique TCR sequences were included in an early release covering roughly 600 HLA-typed donors. Along with the roughly 610-subject first cohort, a separate validation cohort of 120 different subjects was used. Among about 400 genotyped donors of the cohort, an average of about 220,000 unique TCR beta nucleotide sequences was sequenced per donor, of which about 19% were non-productive. The later analysis used no new phenotypic data to find candidate immune exposures, relying instead on TCR beta sequences and their occurrence across donors. A later genetic analysis took genome-wide SNP genotypes for about three fifths of the 666 donors and used that subset as a discovery cohort. HLA typing included class I and class II loci at four-digit resolution. Of the roughly 400 genotyped donors, about 80% fell in the genetic ancestry cluster associated with self-reported Caucasian donors. Typing coverage differed by locus: A, B, C, DRB1 and DQB1 were typed in roughly 620-630 donors, DQA1 in 522, DPA1 in 600 to 610, and DPB1 in roughly 470. The study profiled the T cell repertoires of hundreds of subjects by immunosequencing and related them to cytomegalovirus serostatus.

The cohort was made up of approximately 670 healthy bone marrow donors. Cohort members were all nominally healthy when sampled, although unrecorded immune exposures were likely present. The donor tested CMV seronegative and was one of the 352 seronegative cohort members. Every donor gave a peripheral blood sample, and the peripheral blood mononuclear cells from that sample were used for TCR beta sequencing. The Qiagen DNeasy Blood Extraction Kit was used to extract genomic DNA from the blood cell samples. Library generation was performed with the immunoSEQ multiplex PCR assay. For the multiplex PCR, a mixture combining 60 forward primers for TCR Vbeta segments and 13 reverse primers for TCR Jbeta segments was used. Amplification of the CDR3 region of rearranged TCR beta genes was performed with a multiplex PCR assay on genomic DNA. The amplified TCR beta libraries were sequenced on the Illumina HiSeq System as 87-base-pair reads. Regarding the original processing steps: Across the roughly 670 repertoires, a later analysis counted approximately 83 million unique TCR beta chains, 9.5 million to 12 million of which were shared by at least two donors. Raw reads were error-corrected and collapsed into unique sequences with a nearest-neighbor algorithm that merged closely related sequences to remove PCR and sequencing errors. V, D and J gene segments were assigned by aligning CDR3 sequences to IMGT reference sequences. For a sequence to be retained, a match of at least six nucleotides was required to both a V gene segment and a J gene segment. Rearrangements were called productive when the CDR3 lacked stop codons and stayed in frame with V and J; all others were non-productive. CDR3 was defined according to IMGT convention as the region running from the second conserved V-encoded cysteine to the conserved J-encoded phenylalanine. The earlier analysis of 500 to 600 of the donors excluded sequences that lacked an unambiguous match to a single V gene segment. In an earlier analysis of approximately 610 of the donors, V segments were called functional above 56.7% productive rearrangements and were called segregating when the between-donor standard deviation exceeded 5%. A statistical classification framework was built for diagnosing cytomegalovirus status from the catalog of TCR beta chain sequences. In a later analysis, V and J genes were assigned by comparing TCR nucleotide sequences against IMGT/GENE-DB human TR gene sequences. The TCRdist pipeline was used in a later analysis to assign CDR3 sequences and most-parsimonious VDJ recombination scenarios. In a later analysis, each TCR beta chain was defined by its CDR3 amino acid sequence together with its V-gene family, and reads without a unique V-gene family were excluded. As a way to deal with suspected cross-contamination and a sequencing artifact, a later analysis dropped roughly 600 nucleotide sequences that were highly shared and had low generation probability. In a later analysis, a clonal expansion index for each public chain was calculated from normalized within-repertoire ranks of inferred template counts. Generation probabilities in a later analysis came from a VDJ recombination model fitted to out-of-frame rearrangements, and those results were checked against IGoR. Hypergeometric tests were used in a later analysis to score TCR-TCR, TCR-HLA and TCR-CMV co-occurrence, with a repertoire-size bias correction applied to the TCR pairs. In a later analysis, false discovery rates were estimated by permuting HLA or CMV assignments 20 times. In a later analysis, co-occurring TCRs were grouped using DBSCAN, with TCRdist sequence similarity added in when clustering inside HLA-allele-positive subsets. Repertoires with fewer than 30,000 or more than 120,000 public chains were left out of co-occurrence clustering, as were five repertoires with anomalous nucleotide sharing. TCRdb provides this immuneACCESS table in a form limited to in-frame rearrangements. Some clones are lacking; in checked studies, under half of them reflect an unresolved V gene, and why the rest are absent is not known. V and J calls and clone size follow that table, whereas D and trimming were derived from the DNA. The sample table contains more than 120,000 clones; only one count was recorded for 82% of them. The top ten constitute 2.5% of the sample.

On this clone itself: Its antigen is currently not known. No quality values exist for individual bases; no much larger clone is one base distant.

Broader findings and caveats from the paper: According to a later analysis, parvovirus B19, influenza, CMV and Epstein-Barr virus appeared linked to several top co-occurrence clusters. Compared with equally common non-associated chains, HLA-associated TCR beta chains in a later analysis were more clonally expanded and had lower generation probabilities. The authors suggested that the approach could potentially be generalized to other disease states and immunological phenotypes. The presence/absence analyses assumed that sequencing depth was roughly uniform across donors, and that assumption may not be true. When HLA alleles, especially DR and DQ, strongly co-occurred, TCR associations were difficult to assign to individual alleles. In a later analysis, about 16,000 TCR beta sequences were associated with specific HLA alleles at a false discovery rate of 0.05. While some public TCRs were present in many individuals, most TCR sequences turned up only very rarely across donors. Because some donors lacked HLA typing at each locus, the association tests relied only on the typed subset. The cohort was sequenced for TCR beta chains only, and without alpha or paired-chain data the features that could be detected were limited. Because counts were too low, around 18 rarely observed V segments, including chromosome 9 orphons, were left out of the earlier analysis of about 620 of the donors. A few of the identified cytomegalovirus-associated TCR beta chains were confirmed in vitro to be specific for cytomegalovirus antigens. A later genetic analysis reported fewer N-insertions in productive TCRs among donors in an Asian-associated ancestry cluster than the roughly 620-donor mean. Broadly in line with IMGT annotations, most TCR beta V segments showed up in productive rearrangements about 87% or about 30% of the time in an earlier analysis of several hundred of the donors. A total of roughly 160 TCR beta chains were listed by the study as associated with cytomegalovirus. In a later analysis, most CMV-associated TCR beta chains were found to appear HLA-restricted, with HLA associations seemingly driven largely by CMV exposure. According to a later analysis, TCR association rates differed among HLA loci, with DRB1 alleles showing the most associated TCRs and HLA-C alleles showing the fewest. Immune exposure information for the cohort was limited to CMV serostatus. V-gene and J-gene trimming of TCR beta chains was associated with a missense DCLRE1C variant in a later genetic analysis, and the association was replicated in an independent cohort. A further reported finding was that TCR beta sequences accurately predicted the HLA-A and HLA-B alleles for most subjects in the first cohort. Linkage disequilibrium might explain the correlated functional status among segregating V segments, but an unknown experimental factor could not be ruled out. The sequencing pipeline was judged likely to have produced a cluster of highly shared sequence variants as a technical artifact. The classifier was reported to diagnose cytomegalovirus status with high specificity and sensitivity in both the original cohort and the validation cohort.

The sequencing input was PBMCs. The TCR comes from a male donor in good health and CMV-seronegative.

In nucleotide form, the sequence is TGTGCCAGCAGCTTGGCCCCTAGCGGGGTACAGGGTGAGCAGTTCTTC. Translated, this is CASSLAPSGVQGEQFF. The V and J segments used are TRBV5-4 and TRBJ2-1, and 9 bases in between align with TRBD2. Sequences SGHNT (CDR1) and YYREEE (CDR2) are obtained from the germline V gene (reference sequence). At the junction V is shortened by 0 bases and J by 9 bases; bases outside the gene matches: 10. The CDR3 sequence holds 16 residues, the cysteine and phenylalanine included. Only the CDR3 DNA is retained, 48 bases long and in frame from the first base.